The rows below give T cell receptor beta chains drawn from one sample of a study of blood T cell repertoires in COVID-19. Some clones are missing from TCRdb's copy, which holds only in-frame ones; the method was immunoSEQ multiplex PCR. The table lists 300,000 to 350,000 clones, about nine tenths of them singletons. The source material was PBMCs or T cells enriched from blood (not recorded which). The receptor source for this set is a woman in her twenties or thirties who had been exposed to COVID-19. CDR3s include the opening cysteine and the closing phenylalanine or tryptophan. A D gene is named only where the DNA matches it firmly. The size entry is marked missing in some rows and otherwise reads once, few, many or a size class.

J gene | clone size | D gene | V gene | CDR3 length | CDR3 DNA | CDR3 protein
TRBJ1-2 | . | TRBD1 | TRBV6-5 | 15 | TGTGCCAGCAGTAGGGACAGGGGGTCGGGCTATGGCTACACCTTC | CASSRDRGSGYGYTF
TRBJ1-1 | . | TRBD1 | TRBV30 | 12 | TGTGCCTGGAGTAAAGGGGGCTCTGAAGCTTTCTTT | CAWSKGGSEAFF
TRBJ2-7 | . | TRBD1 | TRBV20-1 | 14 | TGCAGTGCTAGTCAAGGGGGCAAGGAATACGAGCAGTACTTC | CSASQGGKEYEQYF
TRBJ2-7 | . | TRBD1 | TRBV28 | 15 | TGTGCCAGCAGTACTTACAGGGGGGTACTTGGCGAGCAGTACTTC | CASSTYRGVLGEQYF
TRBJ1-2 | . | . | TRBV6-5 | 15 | TGTGCCAGCAGCTTACCCGGGACTTCAAGCTATGGCTACACCTTC | CASSLPGTSSYGYTF
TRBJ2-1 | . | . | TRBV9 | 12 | TGTGCCAGCAGCGTAGGCGGCAGTGAGCAGTTCTTC | CASSVGGSEQFF
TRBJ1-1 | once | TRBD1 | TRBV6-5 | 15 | TGTGCCAGCAACGACCCGACAGGGGGTCAGACTGAAGCTTTCTTT | CASNDPTGGQTEAFF
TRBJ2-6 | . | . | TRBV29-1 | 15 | TGCAGCGTACGGACACCCTTCTCTGGGGCCAACGTCCTGACTTTC | CSVRTPFSGANVLTF
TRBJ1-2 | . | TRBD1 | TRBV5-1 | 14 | TGCGCCAGCAGCCCGAGTGGGACAGGGAGAGGCTACACCTTC | CASSPSGTGRGYTF
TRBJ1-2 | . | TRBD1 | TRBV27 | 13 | TGTGCCAGCGGGGGACAGGGAGACTATGGCTACACCTTC | CASGGQGDYGYTF
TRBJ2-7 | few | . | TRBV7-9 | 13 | TGTGCCAGCAGCTTAGGATTCAGCCAGGGGTTACACTTC | CASSLGFSQGLHF
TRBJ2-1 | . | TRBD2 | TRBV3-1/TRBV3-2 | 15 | TGTGCCAGCAGCCAAATAGGACTAGCCGGCAATGAGCAGTTCTTC | CASSQIGLAGNEQFF
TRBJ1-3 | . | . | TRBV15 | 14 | TGTGCCACCAGCAGAGGACAGTCTGGAAACACCATATATTTT | CATSRGQSGNTIYF
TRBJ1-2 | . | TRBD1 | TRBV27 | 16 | TGTGCCAGCAGTTTATGGGGGCGACAGGGGCTCTATGGCTACACCTTC | CASSLWGRQGLYGYTF
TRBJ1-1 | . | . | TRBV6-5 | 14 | TGTGCCAGCCAGGTGTGGGCGGGCGGGACTGAAGCTTTCTTT | CASQVWAGGTEAFF
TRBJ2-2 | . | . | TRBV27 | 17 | TGTGCCAGCAGTATCAGTACAGTCCTGGGGCAACCCGGGGAGCTGTTTTTT | CASSISTVLGQPGELFF
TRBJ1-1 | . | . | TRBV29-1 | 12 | TGCAGCGTTAAAACAGCGAACACTGAAGCTTTCTTT | CSVKTANTEAFF
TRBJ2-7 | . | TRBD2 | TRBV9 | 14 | TGTGCCAGCAGCCCTTCCGGGACTAGAGTCGAGCAGTACTTC | CASSPSGTRVEQYF
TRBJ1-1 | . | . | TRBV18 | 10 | TGTGCCAGCTCATCACGAGAGGCTTTCTTT | CASSSREAFF
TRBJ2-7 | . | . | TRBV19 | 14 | TGTGCCAGTAGTACGGGGACTGACAGTTACGAGCAGTACTTC | CASSTGTDSYEQYF
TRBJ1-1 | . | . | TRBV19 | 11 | TGTGCCAGTCGTACAGTCTCTGAAGCTTTCTTT | CASRTVSEAFF
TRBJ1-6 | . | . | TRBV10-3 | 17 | TGTGCCATCAGCGAGTTGCTTTACGGGCAGGGGAATTCACCCCTCCACTTT | CAISELLYGQGNSPLHF
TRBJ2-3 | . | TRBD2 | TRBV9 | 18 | TGTGCCAGCAGCGCCTCTACCGGGACTAGTTCTAGCACAGATACGCAGTATTTT | CASSASTGTSSSTDTQYF
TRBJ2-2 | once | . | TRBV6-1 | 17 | TGTGCCAGCAGTGAATTGGTCGGGACATATAACACCGGGGAGCTGTTTTTT | CASSELVGTYNTGELFF
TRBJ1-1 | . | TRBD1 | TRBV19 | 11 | TGTGCCAGTGGGACAGGGGCTGAAGCTTTCTTT | CASGTGAEAFF
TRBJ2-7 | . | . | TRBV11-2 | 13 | TGTGCCAGCAGCTTATATGGGTCGACAGCGTCGTACTTC | CASSLYGSTASYF
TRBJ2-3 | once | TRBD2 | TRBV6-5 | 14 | TGTGCCAGCAGACCGGGACTATCCACAGATACGCAGTATTTT | CASRPGLSTDTQYF
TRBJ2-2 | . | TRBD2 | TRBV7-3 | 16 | TGTGCCAGCAGAAAGCCTAGCGGAGCGAACACCGGGGAGCTGTTTTTT | CASRKPSGANTGELFF
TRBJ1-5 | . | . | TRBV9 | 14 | TGTGCCAGCAGCTCCCAGGGGAGCAATCAGCCCCAGCATTTT | CASSSQGSNQPQHF
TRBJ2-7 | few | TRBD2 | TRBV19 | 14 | TGTGCCAGTACCCTTCGAGCGGGAGCCTACGAGCAGTACTTC | CASTLRAGAYEQYF
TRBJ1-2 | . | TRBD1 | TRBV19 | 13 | TGTGCCAGTAGTCCTCCGGACAGGGACGGCTACACCTTC | CASSPPDRDGYTF
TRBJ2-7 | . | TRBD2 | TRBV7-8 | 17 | TGTGCCAGCAGCTTAGGACTAGGACTAGCGGAGCCCTACGAGCAGTACTTC | CASSLGLGLAEPYEQYF
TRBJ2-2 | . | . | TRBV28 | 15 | TGTGCCAGCATGTCTAGCGATTCGAACACCGGGGAGCTGTTTTTT | CASMSSDSNTGELFF
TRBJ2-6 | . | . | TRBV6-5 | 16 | TGTGCCAGCAGTTACGGTTTCGGGACTGGGGCCAACGTCCTGACTTTC | CASSYGFGTGANVLTF
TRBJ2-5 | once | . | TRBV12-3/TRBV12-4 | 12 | TGTGCCAGCACCACTTACCCCGAGACCCAGTACTTC | CASTTYPETQYF
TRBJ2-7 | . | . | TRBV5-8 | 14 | TGTGCCAGCAAGCTCTCTATGCGGGGCTACGAGCAGTACTTC | CASKLSMRGYEQYF
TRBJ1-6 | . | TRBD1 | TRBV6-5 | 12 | TGTGCCAGGGGGACAGTTAATTCACCCCTCCACTTT | CARGTVNSPLHF
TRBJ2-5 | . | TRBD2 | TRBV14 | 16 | TGTGCCAGCAGCCAGCGGACTAGCGGGAGAGGAGAGACCCAGTACTTC | CASSQRTSGRGETQYF
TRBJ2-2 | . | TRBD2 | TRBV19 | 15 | TGTGCCAGTAGTATATTCCGGCGGGGGTCCGGGGAGCTGTTTTTT | CASSIFRRGSGELFF
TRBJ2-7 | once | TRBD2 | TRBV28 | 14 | TGTGCCAGCTCCCGGGGGGGCAGGAACTACGAGCAGTACTTC | CASSRGGRNYEQYF
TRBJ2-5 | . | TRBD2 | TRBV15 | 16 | TGTGCCACCAGCTCCTTGGGACTAGCGGGAGACGAGACCCAGTACTTC | CATSSLGLAGDETQYF
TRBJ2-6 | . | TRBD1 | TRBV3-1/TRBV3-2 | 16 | TGTGCCAGCAGCCCAGGGGGAGCATCTGGGGCCAACGTCCTGACTTTC | CASSPGGASGANVLTF
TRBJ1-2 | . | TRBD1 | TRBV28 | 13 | TGTGCCAGCAGCTTACAGGGGGCAGAGGGCTACACCTTC | CASSLQGAEGYTF
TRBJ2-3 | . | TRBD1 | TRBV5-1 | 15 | TGCGCCAGCAGCTTGGGACAGGGGAGCACAGATACGCAGTATTTT | CASSLGQGSTDTQYF
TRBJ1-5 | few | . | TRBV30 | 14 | TGTGCCTGGAAGACCCAGGGGAGCAATCAGCCCCAGCATTTT | CAWKTQGSNQPQHF
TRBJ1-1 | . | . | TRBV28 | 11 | TGTGCCAGCGTTCTAAACACTGAAGCTTTCTTT | CASVLNTEAFF
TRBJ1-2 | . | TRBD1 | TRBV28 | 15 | TGTGCCAGCAGTCTTACCGGGACAGGGAACGCTGGCTACACCTTC | CASSLTGTGNAGYTF
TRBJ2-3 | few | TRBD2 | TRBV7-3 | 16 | TGTGCCAGCAGCTTGGGTAGCGGGAGTCTTTCAGATACGCAGTATTTT | CASSLGSGSLSDTQYF
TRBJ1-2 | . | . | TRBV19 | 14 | TGTGCCAGTAGTACCGGACAGTCCCAGTGGGGCTACACCTTC | CASSTGQSQWGYTF
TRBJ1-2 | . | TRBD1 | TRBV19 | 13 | TGTGCCAGTAGTGCACAGGGGGAGTATGGCTACACCTTC | CASSAQGEYGYTF
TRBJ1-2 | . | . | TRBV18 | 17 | TGTGCCAGCTCACCACTTCCAGAATCGGGTGGCGGCTATGGCTACACCTTC | CASSPLPESGGGYGYTF
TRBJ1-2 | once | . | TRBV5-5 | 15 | TGTGCCAGCAGCTCTGAACTACAGGTTTTCTATGGCTACACCTTC | CASSSELQVFYGYTF